This T cell receptor beta chain was sequenced during a study of blood T cell repertoires in COVID-19. Looking at the study overall: The United States, Italy and Spain supplied acute and convalescent COVID-19 samples.

Authors' data handling: Cell counts per sample came from amplifying reference gene primers. Repertoires were generated with immunoSEQ multiplex PCR, while TCRdb's copy carries only in-frame clones and drops some. V and J calls and clone size follow that table, whereas D and trimming were derived from the DNA. Of about 120,000 clones in the sample, 80% to 90% were seen once. Germline V CDR1 and CDR2: SGHTS, YDEGEE. The CDR3 extends over 14 amino acids. Remarks on this clone: One junction end does not reproduce the germline sequence, and a read error may be involved.

The chain combines TRBV5-8 with TRBJ2-3; D may be TRBD1 (6 bases). The sample comprised peripheral blood. The receptor was derived from a man between 65 and 85 years old with active or convalescent COVID-19. The CDR3 coding sequence is TGTACCAGCACCACGGGACAATGGATAGATACGCAGTATTTT. Its protein product is CTSTTGQWIDTQYF.